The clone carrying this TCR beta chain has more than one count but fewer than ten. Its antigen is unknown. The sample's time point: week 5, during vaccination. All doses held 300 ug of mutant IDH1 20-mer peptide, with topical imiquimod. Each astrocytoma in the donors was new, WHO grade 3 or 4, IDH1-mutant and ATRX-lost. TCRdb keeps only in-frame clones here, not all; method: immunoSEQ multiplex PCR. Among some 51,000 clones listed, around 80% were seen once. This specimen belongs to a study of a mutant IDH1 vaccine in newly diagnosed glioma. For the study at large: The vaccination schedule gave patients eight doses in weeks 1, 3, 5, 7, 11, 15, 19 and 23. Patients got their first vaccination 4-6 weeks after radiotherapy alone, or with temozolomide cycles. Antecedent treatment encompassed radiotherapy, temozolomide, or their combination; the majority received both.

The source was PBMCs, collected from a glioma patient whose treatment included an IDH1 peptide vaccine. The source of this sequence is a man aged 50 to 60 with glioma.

The CDR3 here is CASSPRGFDGELFF. The CDR3 DNA follows: TGTGCCAGCTCACCACGAGGGTTTGACGGGGAGCTGTTTTTT. The V call is TRBV18, the J call TRBJ2-2; tentative D call: TRBD2 (5 bases). The CDR3 runs to 14 residues. Trimming took 1 base from V and 7 from J, leaving 10 bases between them. CDR1 KGHSH and CDR2 LQKENI come from the germline V gene.